These 13 T cell receptor beta chains came from one sample sequenced in a study of OX40 agonist ivuxolimab in advanced cancers. Repertoires were generated with immunoSEQ multiplex PCR, while TCRdb's copy carries only in-frame clones and drops some. Among more than 45,000 clones, around 80% were seen once, and the ten largest hold roughly 7%. The specimen was CD4+ or CD8+ T cells sorted from blood, collected in a trial of the OX40 agonist ivuxolimab. The source of these receptors is an adult with an advanced solid tumor such as melanoma, head and neck, liver or kidney cancer.

This clone was counted only a few times. The chain carries TRBV2 and TRBJ1-5, with D unclear. In germline, CDR1 is SNHLY, CDR2 FYNNEI. Trimming cost V 6 bases and J 1 base, with 7 bases left between them. The CDR3 has 13 residues. The CDR3 DNA follows: TGTGCCAGCAGACCAGACAGCAATCAGCCCCAGCATTTT. It is translated as CASRPDSNQPQHF.

This clone qualifies as medium-sized. The chain uses TRBV9 and TRBJ2-3; 9 positions match TRBD2. With 4 bases clipped from V and 3 bases from J, the junction kept 12 bases outside the gene matches. CDR1 is SGDLS and CDR2 is YYNGEE in the germline V gene. The CDR3 totals 17 residues. CDR3 amino acids: CASSPGGSGRLTDTQYF. The CDR3 DNA reads TGTGCCAGCAGCCCTGGTGGTAGCGGGAGATTAACAGATACGCAGTATTTT.

This clone appeared a few times. V gene TRBV6-6 combines with J gene TRBJ2-1, with D perhaps matching TRBD1 (6 bases). Trimming took 2 bases from V and 9 from J, leaving 17 bases between them. The germline V gene encodes CDR1 MNHNY and CDR2 SVGAGI (reference sequence). The CDR3 is 15 amino acids. The CDR3 loop is CASSYPGERLGEQFF. DNA for the CDR3: TGTGCCAGCAGTTACCCAGGGGAGCGTTTAGGTGAGCAGTTCTTC.

CDR3 in amino acids: CASSLPYTSSGRRNEQYF. The CDR3 DNA is TGTGCCAGCAGCTTACCATACACTTCTAGCGGGAGAAGGAACGAGCAGTACTTC. This rearrangement joins TRBV7-6 to TRBJ2-7; TRBD2 aligns across 10 bases. The CDR3 loop spans 18 amino acids. The V segment lost 2 bases and the J segment 5 bases; nucleotides outside the gene matches: 15. CDR1 is SGHVS, CDR2 FNYEAQ, per germline.

V is TRBV11-2 and J is TRBJ1-6; D is uncertain. The CDR3 has 17 residues. Trimming removed 5 bases from V and 7 bases from J, with 21 bases in between. Germline V gene sequence: CDR1 SGHAT, CDR2 FQNNGV. This CDR3 is CASSPTWTRRPNSPLHF. CDR3 DNA: TGTGCCAGCAGCCCTACTTGGACCCGCCGCCCGAATTCACCCCTCCACTTT. The variable domain in full, completed from reference TRBV11-2 and TRBJ1-6, reads EAGVAQSPRYKIIEKRQSVAFWCNPISGHATLYWYQQILGQGPKLLIQFQNNGVVDDSQLPKDRFSAERLKGVDSTLKIQPAKLEDSAVYLCASSPTWTRRPNSPLHFGNGTRLTVT.

The genes are TRBV21-1 and TRBJ1-2. TRBV21-1 constitutes a pseudogene. CDR3 length: 14 amino acids. The DNA for the CDR3 is TGTGCCAGCAGCAAAATTTACGGACCCTATGGCTACACCTTC. Its protein is CASSKIYGPYGYTF.

The CDR3 coding sequence is TGTGCCAGCAGTTTGCGGGAGTGGTATGGTGAGCAGTTCTTC. It yields the protein CASSLREWYGEQFF. The rearrangement uses TRBV27 and TRBJ2-1; 7 nucleotides agree with TRBD2. The germline gives CDR1 MNHEY, CDR2 SMNVEV (reference sequence). V lost 3 bases to trimming and J lost 9 bases; unmatched junction nucleotides: 8. The CDR3 is made up of 14 amino acids.

This clone came up a few times. The chain joins TRBV9 to TRBJ1-1; D possibly corresponds to TRBD1 (5 bases). The CDR3 covers 15 residues. V gave up 0 bases and J gave up 0 bases, with 9 bases separating them. Germline CDR1 is SGDLS and CDR2 is YYNGEE. The CDR3 is CASSVGGELNTEAFF. The CDR3 DNA reads as TGTGCCAGCAGCGTAGGAGGGGAATTGAACACTGAAGCTTTCTTT.

This clone was seen a single time. V usage is TRBV5-1 and J usage is TRBJ2-7, with TRBD2 matching 12 bases. This CDR3 is built from 17 residues. The V gene end was trimmed by 0 bases and the J gene end by 0 bases; junction bases not matched to a gene: 4. CDR1 and CDR2 (germline): SGHRS, YFSETQ. This CDR3 is CASSLGLAGGSSYEQYF. The CDR3 nucleotides read TGCGCCAGCAGCTTGGGGCTAGCGGGAGGGAGCTCCTACGAGCAGTACTTC.

With respect to this clone: The identical CDR3 is also encoded by other nucleotide sequences in the sample. The genes are TRBV10-3 and TRBJ2-3; TRBD2 matches at 10 bases. This CDR3 is built from 15 residues. Germline loops: CDR1 ENHRY, CDR2 SYGVKD. J lost 0 bases, V lost 4 bases, and 1 base had no gene match. This chain's CDR3 is CAISGSGRSTDTQYF. CDR3 DNA sequence: TGTGCCATCAGTGGTAGCGGGAGGAGCACAGATACGCAGTATTTT.

The chain uses TRBV2 and TRBJ2-7; possible D gene TRBD1, 5 bases. This CDR3 comprises 11 residues. Germline V gene data show CDR1 as SNHLY and CDR2 as FYNNEI. Trimming shortened V by 6 bases and J by 6 bases, and 9 bases separated the two germline ends. As DNA, the CDR3 is TGTGCCAGCAGGTACAGGATCGAGCAGTACTTC. This sequence encodes CASRYRIEQYF.

CDR3 DNA sequence: TGTGCCAGCAGTGACGGGACTAGCGGGAGGTTCTACAATGAGCAGTTCTTC. Translating it yields CASSDGTSGRFYNEQFF. The chain is built from TRBV6-1 and TRBJ2-1; 15 nucleotides agree with TRBD2. With V trimmed by 3 bases and J by 3 bases, 3 bases remained unmatched. From germline, CDR1 is MNHNS and CDR2 SASEGT. This CDR3 spans 17 amino acids.

This chain links TRBV9 with TRBJ2-7, with 11 bases lining up with TRBD2. CDR3 size: 18 residues. J lost 0 bases, V lost 6 bases, and 14 bases had no gene match. CDR1 and CDR2 from the germline V gene are SGDLS and YYNGEE. CDR3 bases: TGTGCCAGCACCCCGACAGTGGGACTAGCGGTGCGCTCCTACGAGCAGTACTTC. It encodes CASTPTVGLAVRSYEQYF.